The rows below give T cell receptor beta chains drawn from one sample of a study of CD8 T cells in Susac syndrome. MiXCR, run by TCRdb on the immunoSEQ multiplex PCR reads, gives a single entry per CDR3 protein. The sample has roughly 150,000 distinct CDR3 sequences, 85% to 95% seen once. The sequenced sample was CD4+ T cells from PBMCs. The source of these receptors is a human donor in good health. CDR3s include the opening cysteine and the closing phenylalanine or tryptophan. D genes are given only for firm matches. Clone size appears in some rows only: once, few, many, or a class for an expanded clone.

abundance,v_gene,len,d_gene,j_gene,CDR3nt,CDR3aa
NA,TRBV6-2/TRBV6-3,15,NA,TRBJ2-4,TGTGCCAGCAGTCCTCAGGGCTTTGCCAAAAACATTCAGTACTTC,CASSPQGFAKNIQYF
NA,TRBV12-3/TRBV12-4,16,TRBD1,TRBJ2-7,TGTGCCAGCAGCCGTGGACAGGGGAAGAGCTCCTACGAGCAGTACTTC,CASSRGQGKSSYEQYF
NA,TRBV7-2,14,TRBD1,TRBJ2-7,TGTGCCAGCAGCTTTGGGACAGCTGCGTACGAGCAGTACTTC,CASSFGTAAYEQYF
NA,TRBV20-1,14,NA,TRBJ2-5,TGCAGTGCCCAAAAACGGACAGCTCGAGAGACCCAGTACTTC,CSAQKRTARETQYF
NA,TRBV9,16,TRBD2,TRBJ2-5,TGTGCCAGCAGCTTGTCCGGGACTAGTGGCCAAGAGACCCAGTACTTC,CASSLSGTSGQETQYF
once,TRBV5-1,15,NA,TRBJ2-5,TGCGCCAGCAGCACCGGAGTGTCATCGCGGGAGACCCAGTACTTC,CASSTGVSSRETQYF
NA,TRBV29-1,11,NA,TRBJ1-1,TGCAGCGCCGGTAGGGACACTGAAGCTTTCTTT,CSAGRDTEAFF
NA,TRBV29-1,12,NA,TRBJ1-1,TGCAGCGCTTGGGTTCTGAACACTGAAGCTTTCTTT,CSAWVLNTEAFF
NA,TRBV20-1,14,TRBD2,TRBJ2-5,TGCAGTGCTAGCGGGGGGGCGCGGGAAGAGACCCAGTACTTC,CSASGGAREETQYF
NA,TRBV19,15,NA,TRBJ2-1,TGTGCCACCCAATGGGGGGGGCCCTTATACAATGAGCAGTTCTTC,CATQWGGPLYNEQFF
NA,TRBV4-1,14,NA,TRBJ1-1,TGCGCCAGCAGCCAATACAGGTTGAACACTGAAGCTTTCTTT,CASSQYRLNTEAFF
NA,TRBV5-1,14,TRBD1,TRBJ2-5,TGCGCCAGCAGCATCGGACAGGGCCAAGAGACCCAGTACTTC,CASSIGQGQETQYF
NA,TRBV9,13,NA,TRBJ2-5,TGTGCCAGCAGCACCCAGATCCAAGAGACCCAGTACTTC,CASSTQIQETQYF
NA,TRBV3-1,12,NA,TRBJ1-1,TGTGCCAGCAGGCCGGGGGGGGGTGGAGCTTTCTTT,CASRPGGGGAFF
NA,TRBV15,14,NA,TRBJ2-3,TGTGCCACCGGTCCGAGGGCCGGACCAGATACGCAGTATTTT,CATGPRAGPDTQYF
NA,TRBV23-1,15,NA,TRBJ1-5,TGCGCCAGCAGTCAATCGGGGCCGCCCAATCAGCCCCAGCATTTT,CASSQSGPPNQPQHF
NA,TRBV4-2,16,NA,TRBJ2-2,TGTGCCAGCAGCCAAGCTCAGGGCTCGGGCACCGGGGAGCTGTTTTTT,CASSQAQGSGTGELFF
NA,TRBV6-5,13,NA,TRBJ2-7,TGTGCCAGCTACCAGGGGGGACCCTACGAGCAGTACTTC,CASYQGGPYEQYF
NA,TRBV20-1,11,NA,TRBJ2-2,TGCAGTGCCGGACAGACCGGGGAGCTGTTTTTT,CSAGQTGELFF
NA,TRBV29-1,14,NA,TRBJ2-7,TGCAGCGCCGGGTCGGCAGGGGAGATCGCCGAGCAGTACTTC,CSAGSAGEIAEQYF
NA,TRBV6-6,14,TRBD2,TRBJ2-5,TGTGCCAGCAGTGGGCGGGGGGGCACAGAGACCCAGTACTTC,CASSGRGGTETQYF
NA,TRBV19,14,NA,TRBJ2-7,TGTGCCAGTAGCTTCGGGACAAAAGCGCACGAGCAGTACTTC,CASSFGTKAHEQYF
NA,TRBV7-2,13,NA,TRBJ1-5,TGTGCCAGCAGCTTAGTGTGGGATCAGCCCCAGCATTTT,CASSLVWDQPQHF